These T cell receptor beta chains were read from a single sample in a study of blood T cell repertoires in COVID-19. Here immunoSEQ multiplex PCR was the method, and the copy in TCRdb shows in-frame clones only, minus some. The sample lists about 230,000 clones; 86% were seen once. The specimen was peripheral blood. The source of these receptors is a man aged 50-60 years with COVID-19, enrolled during active disease. Both conserved end residues are part of each CDR3. D genes are given only for firm matches. The size field is filled for only some rows; it gives once, few, many or a size class.

>TRBJ1-1|TRBV9|-|-
TGTGCCAGCAGCCCGGGGACATTGAACACTGAAGCTTTCTTT
CASSPGTLNTEAFF
>TRBJ2-3|TRBV25-1|-|-
TGTGCCAGCAGTGAAGGGGCAGGGGTCACAGATACGCAGTATTTT
CASSEGAGVTDTQYF
>TRBJ1-1|TRBV30|-|-
TGTGCCTGGAGCCCCCCCGACAAGAACACTGAAGCTTTCTTT
CAWSPPDKNTEAFF
>TRBJ1-1|TRBV2|-|-
TGTGCCAGCAGTGAGAATAGACAGGCTGAAGCTTTCTTT
CASSENRQAEAFF
>TRBJ1-5|TRBV2|few|TRBD1
TGTGCCAGCACCCGGGACAGCGGAAGCAATCAGCCCCAGCATTTT
CASTRDSGSNQPQHF
>TRBJ2-7|TRBV19|few|TRBD1
TGTGCCAGTAGTCAACCGGGACAGGGCTCCTACGAGCAGTACTTC
CASSQPGQGSYEQYF
>TRBJ2-5|TRBV19|-|TRBD1
TGTGCCAGTAGTATACACCGGGACAGGGCTCTCGAGACCCAGTACTTC
CASSIHRDRALETQYF
>TRBJ1-6|TRBV2|-|TRBD1
TGTGCCAGCAGTAGGACAGGGGAGCCCTATAATTCACCCCTCCACTTT
CASSRTGEPYNSPLHF
>TRBJ1-1|TRBV19|-|TRBD1
TGTGCCAGTTCATCCGGGACAGAGAACACTGAAGCTTTCTTT
CASSSGTENTEAFF
>TRBJ2-5|TRBV5-1|-|TRBD2
TGCGCCAGCAGCCTCAGCGGGAGGGCCGACCAAGAGACCCAGTACTTC
CASSLSGRADQETQYF
>TRBJ1-3|TRBV7-9|-|-
TGTGCCAGTGCCCTCGGCTCTGGAAACACCATATATTTT
CASALGSGNTIYF
>TRBJ2-3|TRBV3-1/TRBV3-2|-|-
TGTGCCAGCAGCCAAAGGGGCAGGGGCAGCACAGATACGCAGTATTTT
CASSQRGRGSTDTQYF
>TRBJ2-7|TRBV12-3/TRBV12-4|-|-
TGTGCCAGCGGCGGGAACCCCTACGAGCAGTACTTC
CASGGNPYEQYF
>TRBJ2-7|TRBV11-2|-|TRBD1
TGTGCCAGCAGCTTAGGTCAGGGGGTTTACGAGCAGTACTTC
CASSLGQGVYEQYF
>TRBJ2-4|TRBV6-2/TRBV6-3|-|TRBD2
TGTGCCAGCAGTCCCAATTTTAGCGGGGGGCTAGCCAAAAACATTCAGTACTTC
CASSPNFSGGLAKNIQYF
>TRBJ1-2|TRBV6-5|-|-
TGTGCCAGCAGTCGGTCAACTAACTATGGCTACACCTTC
CASSRSTNYGYTF
>TRBJ1-2|TRBV21-1|-|-
TGTGCCAGCAGCCTCCGGCAAAGGGGCTATGGCTACACCTTC
CASSLRQRGYGYTF
>TRBJ2-7|TRBV2|once|-
TGTGCCAGCAGTCTTCCGCGGGGGCACGCCTACGAGCAGTACTTC
CASSLPRGHAYEQYF
>TRBJ2-2|TRBV9|-|TRBD2
TGTGCCAGCAGCACTAGCGGGAGGGCCGCCGGGGAGCTGTTTTTT
CASSTSGRAAGELFF
>TRBJ2-7|TRBV7-9|-|TRBD1
TGTGCCAGCAGCGAGAGGACAGGGAGCGAGCAGTACTTC
CASSERTGSEQYF
>TRBJ2-3|TRBV29-1|-|TRBD1
TGCAGCGTTGATCCCCAGGGGGCAGATACGCAGTATTTT
CSVDPQGADTQYF
>TRBJ1-4|TRBV18|-|TRBD1
TGTGCCAGCTCACCAAATCGGGACAGGGGGAGATATGAAAAACTGTTTTTT
CASSPNRDRGRYEKLFF
>TRBJ2-7|TRBV7-8|once|TRBD1
TGTGCCTGCCAACTCGAAGACAGGGAACTAGGCGAGCAGTACTTC
CACQLEDRELGEQYF
>TRBJ2-2|TRBV6-2/TRBV6-3|few|-
TGTGCCAGCAGCATACAGGGTCCGAGCACCGGGGAGCTGTTTTTT
CASSIQGPSTGELFF
>TRBJ2-7|TRBV28|few|-
TGTGCCAGCATGCGGACAGAGTACGAGCAGTACTTC
CASMRTEYEQYF
>TRBJ1-2|TRBV2|few|-
TGTGCCAGCAGCCCGACAGTCCTCACTGGACCGTATGGCTACACCTTC
CASSPTVLTGPYGYTF
>TRBJ2-3|TRBV18|-|TRBD1
TGTGCCAGCTCACCGGGACAGGGAAGAGGCACAGATACGCAGTATTTT
CASSPGQGRGTDTQYF
>TRBJ1-5|TRBV30|-|-
TGTGCCTGGAGTGTTTCAGGGGGCAATCAGCCCCAGCATTTT
CAWSVSGGNQPQHF
>TRBJ2-1|TRBV14|-|TRBD2
TGTGCCAGCAGCCAATCGGGACTAGCGGGTTTCTACAACTACAATGAGCAGTTCTTC
CASSQSGLAGFYNYNEQFF
>TRBJ2-2|TRBV19|-|TRBD2
TGTGCCAGTATAGGGCCCGGGGGGACCGGGGAGCTGTTTTTT
CASIGPGGTGELFF
>TRBJ2-1|TRBV11-3|-|TRBD1
TGTGCCAGCAGTCGTAACCCGGGACAGGGATTTAATGAGCAGTTCTTC
CASSRNPGQGFNEQFF
>TRBJ2-3|TRBV7-9|-|TRBD2
TGTGCCAGCGCCATGGGGCCGGGGGGTGGCACAGATACGCAGTATTTT
CASAMGPGGGTDTQYF
>TRBJ2-1|TRBV15|-|-
TGTGCCACCAGCAGTGAGGCTAGCTCCTACAATGAGCAGTTCTTC
CATSSEASSYNEQFF
>TRBJ2-7|TRBV18|-|TRBD2
TGTGCCAGCTCACCCAGCGGGATGAAGTACGAGCAGTACTTC
CASSPSGMKYEQYF
>TRBJ2-5|TRBV5-6|few|-
TGTGCCAGCAGCTTGCTGGAGACCCAGTACTTC
CASSLLETQYF
>TRBJ2-2|TRBV7-2|-|TRBD2
TGTGCCAGCAGCTCCAGCGGGGGGAAGAACACCGGGGAGCTGTTTTTT
CASSSSGGKNTGELFF
>TRBJ1-1|TRBV24-1|-|-
TGTGCCACCAGTGACGTGGGGGCAGGGTTCACTGAAGCTTTCTTT
CATSDVGAGFTEAFF
>TRBJ1-4|TRBV28|-|-
TGTGCCAGCAGTAAGGACAGCCGCGTGTCTGAAAAACTGTTTTTT
CASSKDSRVSEKLFF
>TRBJ1-2|TRBV19|-|TRBD1
TGTGCCAGTAGTGTGGGACAGGGCGCCCCTAACTATGGCTACACCTTC
CASSVGQGAPNYGYTF
>TRBJ2-2|TRBV7-9|-|TRBD2
TGTGCCAGCAGCTCAATTAGCGGGAGAGAGACCGGGGAGCTGTTTTTT
CASSSISGRETGELFF
>TRBJ2-2|TRBV9|-|TRBD1
TGTGCCAGCAGCCCCCCGGGACAGGGGAACACCGGGGAGCTGTTTTTT
CASSPPGQGNTGELFF
>TRBJ1-2|TRBV27|-|TRBD1
TGTGCCAGCAGTTTGGGACAGTTCTATGGCTACACCTTC
CASSLGQFYGYTF
>TRBJ1-2|TRBV5-4|-|-
TGTGCCAGCAGCTTTCCGGGGGGCCCCATAGGTGGCTACACCTTC
CASSFPGGPIGGYTF
>TRBJ2-7|TRBV10-3|-|TRBD1
TGTGCCATCAGAAACCCGGGACAGGGCGGGTACGAGCAGTACTTC
CAIRNPGQGGYEQYF
>TRBJ1-1|TRBV7-9|-|-
TGTGCCAGCAGCTCTCGAATCGGGGACACTGAAGCTTTCTTT
CASSSRIGDTEAFF
>TRBJ1-1|TRBV6-5|-|-
TGTGCCAGCAGGGCCGTAGGCAGGGCTAACACTGAAGCTTTCTTT
CASRAVGRANTEAFF
>TRBJ2-7|TRBV15|-|TRBD2
TGTGCCACCAGCACCACTAGCGGGAGCTGGCACGAGCAGTACTTC
CATSTTSGSWHEQYF
>TRBJ2-4|TRBV6-9|-|-
TGTGCCAGCAGTCGTACAGGAGACATCAAAAACATTCAGTACTTC
CASSRTGDIKNIQYF
>TRBJ1-2|TRBV19|-|-
TGTGCCTCGCAGGGCCAGAATAACTATGGCTACACCTTC
CASQGQNNYGYTF
>TRBJ1-5|TRBV2|-|-
TGTGCCTGGAGGAACAGTGATGGTCAGCCCCAGCATTTT
CAWRNSDGQPQHF
>TRBJ1-2|TRBV9|-|TRBD1
TGTGCCAGCAGCGTAGCGGCGCAGGGGGCCGGTGGGTCCTATGGCTACACCTTC
CASSVAAQGAGGSYGYTF
>TRBJ1-3|TRBV29-1|-|TRBD1
TGCAGCGTCAAACAGGGGGCTGGAAACACCATATATTTT
CSVKQGAGNTIYF
>TRBJ1-5|TRBV2|-|-
TGTGCCAGCAACGGGCCTACAGGAAAGGATAGCAATCAGCCCCAGCATTTT
CASNGPTGKDSNQPQHF
>TRBJ2-5|TRBV5-6|-|TRBD1
TGTGCCAGCAGCCCATTACGGGACAGGGAGGTGGAGACCCAGTACTTC
CASSPLRDREVETQYF
>TRBJ2-5|TRBV4-3|-|TRBD2
TGCGCCAGCAGCCCGGTAGCGGGCGCCCAAGAGACCCAGTACTTC
CASSPVAGAQETQYF
>TRBJ2-1|TRBV12-3/TRBV12-4|-|-
TGTGCCAGCAGACAGAACAATGAGCAGTTCTTC
CASRQNNEQFF